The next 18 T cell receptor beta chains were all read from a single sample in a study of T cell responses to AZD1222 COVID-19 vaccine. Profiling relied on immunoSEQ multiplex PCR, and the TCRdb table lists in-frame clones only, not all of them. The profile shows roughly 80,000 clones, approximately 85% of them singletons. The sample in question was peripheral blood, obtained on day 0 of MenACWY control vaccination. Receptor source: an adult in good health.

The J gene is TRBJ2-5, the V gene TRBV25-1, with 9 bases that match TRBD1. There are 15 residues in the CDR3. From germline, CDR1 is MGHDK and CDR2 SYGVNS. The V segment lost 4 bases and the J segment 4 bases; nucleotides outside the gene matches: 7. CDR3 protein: CASSASTGGRETQYF. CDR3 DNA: TGTGCCAGCAGTGCCTCGACAGGGGGGAGAGAGACCCAGTACTTC.

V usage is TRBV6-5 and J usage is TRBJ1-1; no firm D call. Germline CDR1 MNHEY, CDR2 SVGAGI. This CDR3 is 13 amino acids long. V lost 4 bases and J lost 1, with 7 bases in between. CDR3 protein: CASSSYRNTEAFF. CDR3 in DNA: TGTGCCAGCAGTTCATACAGGAACACTGAAGCTTTCTTT.

The CDR3 loop is CASSPSGGSGNTIYF. The CDR3 nucleotides read TGCGCCAGCAGCCCTTCCGGGGGGAGTGGAAACACCATATATTTT. The rearrangement links TRBV5-1 to TRBJ1-3; tentative D call: TRBD1 (5 bases). Looked up from germline, CDR1 is SGHRS and CDR2 is YFSETQ. V gave up 4 bases and J gave up 3 bases, with 14 bases separating them. The CDR3 spans 15 residues.

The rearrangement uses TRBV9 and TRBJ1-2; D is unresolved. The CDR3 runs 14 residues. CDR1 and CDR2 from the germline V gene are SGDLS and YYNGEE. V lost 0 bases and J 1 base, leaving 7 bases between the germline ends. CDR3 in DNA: TGTGCCAGCAGCGTAGGTTGGGATAACTATGGCTACACCTTC. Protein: CASSVGWDNYGYTF.

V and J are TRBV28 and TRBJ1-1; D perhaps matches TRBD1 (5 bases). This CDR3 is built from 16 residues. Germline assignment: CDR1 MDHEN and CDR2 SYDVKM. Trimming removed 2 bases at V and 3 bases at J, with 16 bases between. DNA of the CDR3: TGTGCCAGCAGTTTACCCCTCGGGGCGGGGGACACTGAAGCTTTCTTT. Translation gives CASSLPLGAGDTEAFF.

This chain's CDR3 is CASSQGQGGSPLHF. The CDR3 DNA reads TGTGCCAGCAGCCAAGGCCAGGGTGGTTCACCCCTCCACTTT. The chain carries TRBV3-1 (or the pseudogene TRBV3-2) and TRBJ1-6, with D possibly TRBD1 on 5 matching bases. There are 14 residues in the CDR3. Germline V lookup: CDR1 LGHDT, CDR2 YNNKEL (reference sequence). V was shortened by 1 base and J by 9 bases, with 10 bases between the two germline ends.

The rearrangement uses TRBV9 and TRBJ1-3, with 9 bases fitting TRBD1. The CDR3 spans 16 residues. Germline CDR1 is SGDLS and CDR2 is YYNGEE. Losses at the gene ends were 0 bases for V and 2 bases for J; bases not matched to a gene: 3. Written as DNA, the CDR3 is TGTGCCAGCAGCGTAGAGGGACAGGGACCTGGAAACACCATATATTTT. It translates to CASSVEGQGPGNTIYF.

The CDR3 reads CASTPGTNSPLHF. CDR3 DNA sequence: TGCGCCAGCACGCCCGGGACAAATTCACCCCTCCACTTT. The chain couples TRBV5-1 to TRBJ1-6; D possibly corresponds to TRBD1 (6 bases). Germline CDR1 SGHRS, CDR2 YFSETQ. This CDR3 is built from 13 residues. The ends were cut back, 6 bases at V and 7 bases at J, with 11 bases in the middle.

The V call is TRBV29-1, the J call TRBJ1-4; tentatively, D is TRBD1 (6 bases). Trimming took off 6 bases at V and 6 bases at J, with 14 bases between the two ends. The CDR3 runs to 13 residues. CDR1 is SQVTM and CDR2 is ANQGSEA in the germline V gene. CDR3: CSVGGTLHEKLFF. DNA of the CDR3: TGCAGCGTGGGCGGGACATTACATGAAAAACTGTTTTTT. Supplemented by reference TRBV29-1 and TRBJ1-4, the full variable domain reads SAVISQKPSRDICQRGTSLTIQCQVDSQVTMMFWYRQQPGQSLTLIATANQGSEATYESGFVIDKFPISRPNLTFSTLTVSNMSPEDSSIYLCSVGGTLHEKLFFGSGTQLSVL.

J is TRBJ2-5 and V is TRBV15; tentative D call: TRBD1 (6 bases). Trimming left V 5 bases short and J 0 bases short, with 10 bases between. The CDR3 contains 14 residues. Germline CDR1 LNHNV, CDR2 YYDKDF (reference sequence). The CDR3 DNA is TGTGCCACCAGCCGTCAGGGGTACCAAGAGACCCAGTACTTC. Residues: CATSRQGYQETQYF.

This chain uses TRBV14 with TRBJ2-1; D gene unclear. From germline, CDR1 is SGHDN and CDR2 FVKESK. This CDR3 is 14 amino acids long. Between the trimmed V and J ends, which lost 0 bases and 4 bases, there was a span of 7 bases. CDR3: CASSQEVNYNEQFF. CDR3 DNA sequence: TGTGCCAGCAGCCAAGAGGTGAATTACAATGAGCAGTTCTTC.

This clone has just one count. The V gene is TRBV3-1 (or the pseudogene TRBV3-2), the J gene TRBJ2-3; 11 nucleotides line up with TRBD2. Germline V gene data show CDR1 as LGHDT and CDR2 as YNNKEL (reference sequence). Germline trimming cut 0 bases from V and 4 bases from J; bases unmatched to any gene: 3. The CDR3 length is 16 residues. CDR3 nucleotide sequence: TGTGCCAGCAGCCAAGAAAGACTAGCGGGGTCAGATACGCAGTATTTT. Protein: CASSQERLAGSDTQYF.

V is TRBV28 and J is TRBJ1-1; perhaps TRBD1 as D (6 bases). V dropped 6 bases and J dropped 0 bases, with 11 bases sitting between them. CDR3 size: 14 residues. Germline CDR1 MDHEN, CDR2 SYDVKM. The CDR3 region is CASRIGGLNTEAFF. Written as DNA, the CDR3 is TGTGCCAGCAGGATAGGGGGGTTGAACACTGAAGCTTTCTTT.

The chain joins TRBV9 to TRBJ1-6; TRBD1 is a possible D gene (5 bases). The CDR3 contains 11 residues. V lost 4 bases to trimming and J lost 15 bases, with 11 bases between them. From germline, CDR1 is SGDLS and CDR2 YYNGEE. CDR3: CASSSGPVLHF. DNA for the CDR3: TGTGCCAGCAGCTCGGGGCCAGTCCTCCACTTT.

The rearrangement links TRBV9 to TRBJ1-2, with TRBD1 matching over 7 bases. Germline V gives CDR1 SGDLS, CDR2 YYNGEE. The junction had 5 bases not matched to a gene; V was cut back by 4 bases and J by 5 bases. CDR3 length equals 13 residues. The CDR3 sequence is CASSKQGNYGYTF. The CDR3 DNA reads TGTGCCAGCAGCAAACAGGGGAATTATGGCTACACCTTC. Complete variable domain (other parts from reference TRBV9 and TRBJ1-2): DSGVTQTPKHLITATGQRVTLRCSPRSGDLSVYWYQQSLDQGLQFLIQYYNGEERAKGNILERFSAQQFPDLHSELNLSSLELGDSALYFCASSKQGNYGYTFGSGTRLTVV.

The CDR3 sequence: CASSQEAGSYEKLFF. The DNA of the CDR3 is TGCGCCAGCAGCCAAGAGGCAGGGTCGTATGAAAAACTGTTTTTT. This sequence joins TRBV4-1 and TRBJ1-4, with D possibly matching TRBD1 (5 bases). Germline values: CDR1 MGHRA, CDR2 YSYEKL. This CDR3 is built from 15 residues. Trimming shortened V by 0 bases and J by 6 bases, and 11 bases separated the two germline ends.

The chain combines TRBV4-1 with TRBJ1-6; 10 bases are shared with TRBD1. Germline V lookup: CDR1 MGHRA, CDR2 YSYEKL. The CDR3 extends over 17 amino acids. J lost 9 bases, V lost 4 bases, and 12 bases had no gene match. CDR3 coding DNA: TGCGCCAGCAGCCCGTTGATGAGACAGGGGGCCAGTTCACCCCTCCACTTT. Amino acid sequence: CASSPLMRQGASSPLHF.

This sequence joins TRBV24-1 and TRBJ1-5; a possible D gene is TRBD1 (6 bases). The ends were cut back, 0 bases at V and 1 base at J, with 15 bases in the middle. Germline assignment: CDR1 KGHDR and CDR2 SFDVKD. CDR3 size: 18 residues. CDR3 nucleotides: TGTGCCACCAGTGATTTGATGGGGGCGAGGGTAAGCAATCAGCCCCAGCATTTT. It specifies CATSDLMGARVSNQPQHF.